Described below is a single TCR beta chain sequence and its context. Its antigen target is currently unknown. One base away there is no much larger clone; base qualities are not given. This sample stems from a study of blood T cell repertoires in COVID-19 (dated by TCRdb to about 2020). In terms of the full investigation: Collaborator samples came from the United States, Italy and Spain and covered acute and convalescent phases of COVID-19. The prospective study material was composed of cDNA or gDNA derived from T cells, B-cell-depleted T cells, or PBMCs. The dataset comprised deeply sampled blood TCRbeta repertoires from subjects exposed to, actively infected with, or recovered from COVID-19. The repertoires were released in a freely available public database meant as a resource for research on the immune response to SARS-CoV-2. The samples were drawn from two sources: the first 160 participants of the ongoing ImmuneRACE study, and 950 to 1,500 subjects contributed by 6 global collaborators. Nearly every sample came with metadata listing a de-identified subject ID, COVID-19 status, age in years and sex. HLA class I and class II types, where available, came from metadata supplied by the sample provider rather than from assay-based typing. The investigation overall reported the following: The quantity of clinical and demographic metadata differed by source and by participant and was supplied without curation.

A second Seattle source provided samples from volunteer blood donors who had recovered from COVID-19. The collaborating institutions used their own protocols to collect whole blood in K2EDTA tubes. For TCRbeta analysis, collaborator samples were shipped as frozen whole blood, as isolated PBMCs, or as DNA extracted from either sample type. TCRbeta CDR3 regions were amplified from genomic DNA using the immunoSEQ Assay, a bias-controlled multiplex PCR. On the authors' methods: Nucleated cell counts per sample were estimated from amplification of reference gene primers within the assay. Sequence reads were collapsed and filtered to measure the absolute abundance of every unique TCRbeta CDR3 rearrangement. Productive Simpson clonality was computed per sample as the square root of Simpson's diversity index over productive rearrangements. The source is immuneACCESS, and TCRdb retained only in-frame sequences with V and J called. Part of the clones is not carried over; for the studies checked, unresolved V genes explain less than half of this, and the remainder is unexplained. The DNA gave D and trimming, while V, J and clone size come from that table. Counted in this sample were about 170,000 clones; roughly 84% of them appeared once. The top ten constitute 0.95% to 1.5% of the sample.

This receptor was identified in a man in his fifties or sixties who had recovered from COVID-19. Sequencing was done on a sample of peripheral blood.

CDR3 protein: CASSEAGAGDQPQHF. The DNA sequence is TGTGCCAGCAGTGAAGCGGGGGCAGGGGATCAGCCCCAGCATTTT. In this chain, TRBV6-1 is recombined with TRBJ1-5; matching of 6 bases hints at TRBD1 as the D gene. Including cysteine and phenylalanine, the CDR3 has 15 amino acids. CDR3 DNA only is kept here, 45 bases in frame from base 1. The germline V gene supplies CDR1 MNHNS and CDR2 SASEGT. Relative to germline, V is 0 bases shorter and J is 5 bases shorter, with 11 bases between their ends.